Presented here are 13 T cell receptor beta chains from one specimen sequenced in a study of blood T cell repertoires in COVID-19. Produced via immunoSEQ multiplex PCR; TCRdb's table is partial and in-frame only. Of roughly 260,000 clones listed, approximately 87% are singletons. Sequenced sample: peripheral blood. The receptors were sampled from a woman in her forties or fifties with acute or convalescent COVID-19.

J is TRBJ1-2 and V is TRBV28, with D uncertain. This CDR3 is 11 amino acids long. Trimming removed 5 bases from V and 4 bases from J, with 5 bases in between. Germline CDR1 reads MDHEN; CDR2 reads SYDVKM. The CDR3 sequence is CASSGSYGYTF. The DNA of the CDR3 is TGTGCCAGCAGTGGTAGCTATGGCTACACCTTC.

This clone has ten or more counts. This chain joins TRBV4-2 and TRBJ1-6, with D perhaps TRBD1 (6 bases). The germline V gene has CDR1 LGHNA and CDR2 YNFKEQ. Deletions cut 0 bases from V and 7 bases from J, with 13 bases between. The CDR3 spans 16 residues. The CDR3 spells CASSQDSGQTNSPLHF. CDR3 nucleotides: TGTGCCAGCAGCCAAGATTCCGGACAGACAAATTCACCCCTCCACTTT.

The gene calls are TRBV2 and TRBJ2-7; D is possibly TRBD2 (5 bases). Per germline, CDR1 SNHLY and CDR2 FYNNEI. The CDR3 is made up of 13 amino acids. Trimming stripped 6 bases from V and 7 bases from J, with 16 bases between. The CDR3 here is CASSAQGWREQYF. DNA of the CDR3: TGTGCCAGCAGCGCCCAAGGGTGGAGGGAGCAGTACTTC.

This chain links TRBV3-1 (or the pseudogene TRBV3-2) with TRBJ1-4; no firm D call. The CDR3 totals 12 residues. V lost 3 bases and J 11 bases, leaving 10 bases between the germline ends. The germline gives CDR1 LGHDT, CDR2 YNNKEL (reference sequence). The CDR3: CASSHVDAKLFF. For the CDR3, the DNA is TGTGCCAGCAGCCACGTAGATGCTAAACTGTTTTTT.

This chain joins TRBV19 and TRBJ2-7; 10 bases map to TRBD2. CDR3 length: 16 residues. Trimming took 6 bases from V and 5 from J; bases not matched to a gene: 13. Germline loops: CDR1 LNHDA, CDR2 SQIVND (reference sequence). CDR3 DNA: TGTGCCAGTAGATTGGGGGCTAGCGGGAGTCCCCACGAGCAGTACTTC. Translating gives CASRLGASGSPHEQYF.

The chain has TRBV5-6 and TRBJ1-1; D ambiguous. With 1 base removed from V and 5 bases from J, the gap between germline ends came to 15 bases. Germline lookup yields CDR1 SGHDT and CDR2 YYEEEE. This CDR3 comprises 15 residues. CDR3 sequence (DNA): TGTGCCAGCAGCTTGACCGGGTATAGTCATACTGAAGCTTTCTTT. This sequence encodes CASSLTGYSHTEAFF.

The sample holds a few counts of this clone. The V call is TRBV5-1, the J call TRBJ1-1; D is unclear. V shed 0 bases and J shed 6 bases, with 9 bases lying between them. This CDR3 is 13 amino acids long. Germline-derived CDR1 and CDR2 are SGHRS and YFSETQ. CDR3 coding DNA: TGCGCCAGCAGCTTGGCCGTGAGGGCTGAAGCTTTCTTT. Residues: CASSLAVRAEAFF.

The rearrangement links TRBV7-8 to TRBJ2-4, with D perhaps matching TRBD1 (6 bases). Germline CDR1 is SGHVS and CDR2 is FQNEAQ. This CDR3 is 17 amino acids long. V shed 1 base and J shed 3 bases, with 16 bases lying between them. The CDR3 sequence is CASSLEGRVRGKNIQYF. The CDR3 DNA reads TGTGCCAGCAGCTTAGAGGGCAGGGTCAGGGGCAAAAACATTCAGTACTTC. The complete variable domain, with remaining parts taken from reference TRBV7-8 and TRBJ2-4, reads GAGVSQSPRYKVAKRGQDVALRCDPISGHVSLFWYQQALGQGPEFLTYFQNEAQLDKSGLPSDRFFAERPEGSVSTLKIQRTQQEDSAVYLCASSLEGRVRGKNIQYFGAGTRLSVL.

The CDR3 spells CASTTVGNDGYTF. The CDR3 DNA sequence: TGTGCCAGCACCACAGTCGGGAATGATGGCTACACCTTC. The chain couples TRBV12-3 or TRBV12-4 to TRBJ1-2, with D uncertain. The CDR3 is made up of 13 amino acids. The V gene lost 7 bases and the J gene lost 6 bases, with 15 bases spanning the gap.

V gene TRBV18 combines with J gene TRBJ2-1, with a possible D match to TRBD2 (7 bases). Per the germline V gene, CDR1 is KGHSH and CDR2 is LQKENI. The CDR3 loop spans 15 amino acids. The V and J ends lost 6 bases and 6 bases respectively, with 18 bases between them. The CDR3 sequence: CASSLYLGGGNEQFF. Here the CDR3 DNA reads TGTGCCAGCTCCCTCTATCTAGGGGGGGGCAATGAGCAGTTCTTC.

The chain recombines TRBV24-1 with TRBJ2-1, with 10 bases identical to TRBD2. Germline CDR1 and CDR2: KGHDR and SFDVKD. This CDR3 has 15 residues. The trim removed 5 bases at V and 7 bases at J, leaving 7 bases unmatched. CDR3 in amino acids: CATSGAPSGRNEQFF. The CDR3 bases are TGTGCCACCAGTGGTGCTCCTAGCGGGAGAAATGAGCAGTTCTTC.

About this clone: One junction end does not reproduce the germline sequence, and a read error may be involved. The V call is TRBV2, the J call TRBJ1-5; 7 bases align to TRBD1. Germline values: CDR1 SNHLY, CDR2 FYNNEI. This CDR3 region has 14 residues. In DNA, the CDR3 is TGTGCCAACAGTCGACAGGGTCAAGGGCAGCCCCAGCATTTT. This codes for CANSRQGQGQPQHF.

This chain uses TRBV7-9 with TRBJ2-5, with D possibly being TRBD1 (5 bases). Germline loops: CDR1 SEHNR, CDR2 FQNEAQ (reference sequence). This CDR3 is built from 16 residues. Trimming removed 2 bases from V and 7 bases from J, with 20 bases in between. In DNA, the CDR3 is TGTGCCAGCAGCTTAACCCCGCAGGGCCGTTTCGTGACCCAGTACTTC. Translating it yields CASSLTPQGRFVTQYF. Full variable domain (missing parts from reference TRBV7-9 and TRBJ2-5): DTGVSQNPRHKITKRGQNVTFRCDPISEHNRLYWYRQTLGQGPEFLTYFQNEAQLEKSRLLSDRFSAERPKGSFSTLEIQRTEQGDSAMYLCASSLTPQGRFVTQYFGPGTRLLVL.